This T cell receptor (beta chain) was sequenced in a study of Ad26.COV2.S vaccination and SARS-CoV-2 variants. About the study: Intramuscularly, Ad26.COV2.S was given either once or twice, 56 days apart.

With respect to this clone: Its antigen is unknown.

Using immunoSEQ multiplex PCR, the repertoire was profiled, and TCRdb retains in-frame clones only, with some absent. Among some 410,000 clones listed, about 90% were seen once. V gave up 5 bases and J gave up 0 bases; unmatched junction bases: 10. Germline V gene sequence: CDR1 SEHNR, CDR2 FQNEAQ (reference sequence). The CDR3 contains 16 residues. Treatment meaning: roughly 20 received Ad26.COV2.S at low or high dose, single or two shots; about 5 received placebo; per-sample allocation not given. Repertoires come from day 63 after the first vaccine or placebo injection. Ad26 vector vaccine expressed Wuhan-strain SARS-CoV-2 spike. Findings and limits, study-wide: Responses of T cells in total may have been underestimated by the TCR breadth and depth analyses. Among vaccine recipients, spike-specific TCR breadth exceeded that of placebo recipients.

The genes are TRBV7-9 and TRBJ2-7; 7 bases are a match to TRBD1. The source material was peripheral blood, sampled in a trial of Ad26.COV2.S vaccine versus placebo. The receptor comes from a person between 18 and 65 years old who received the Ad26.COV2.S COVID-19 vaccine or a placebo. CDR3 DNA sequence: TGTGCCAGCAGCACAGTGGCAGGGGGATTCTCCTACGAGCAGTACTTC. This translates into CASSTVAGGFSYEQYF.